Detailed here is one TCR beta chain. Its antigen is as yet unknown. One end of the junction varies from germline; a read error may be responsible. In TCRdb, the reads were re-called with MiXCR into one record per CDR3 protein. The table lists a few hundred thousand distinct CDR3 sequences, 25% of them singletons. The data derive from a study of T cell repertoires in cytomegalovirus infection. Turning to the study itself: CMV epitopes used comprised recently identified HLA-C-restricted ones and well-studied HLA-B-restricted ones. Public signatures in TCR beta pointed to CMV infection and matching HLA type.

Per the germline V gene, CDR1 is SGHVS and CDR2 is FNYEAQ. The CDR3 spans 13 residues. Study-level points and caveats: In two of eight donors, the top clonotype was HLA-C-restricted CMV-specific. Using cumulative public TCR beta family frequency, the authors identified those who carried CMV together with the relevant HLA.

Here the sequenced sample was cultured PBMCs, taken from culture after CMV antigen stimulation. The chain has TRBV7-6 and TRBJ2-1; 7 positions match TRBD1. This receptor was obtained from a human donor in good health (CMV status not recorded). Some clones in this sample may be carry-over from other donors' samples. The CDR3 DNA follows: TGTGCCAGCAGCCTCGGGGACAGCTCTTATACAATGTTC. Its protein is CASSLGDSSYTMF. Together with reference TRBV7-6 and TRBJ2-1, the CDR3 gives the full variable domain: GAGVSQSPRYKVTKRGQDVALRCDPISGHVSLYWYRQALGQGPEFLTYFNYEAQQDKSGLPNDRFSAERPEGSISTLTIQRTEQRDSAMYRCASSLGDSSYTMFGPGTRLTVL.